The 21 T cell receptor beta chains given below trace back to one sample, sequenced in a study of blood T cell repertoires in COVID-19. The data were produced by immunoSEQ multiplex PCR, yet TCRdb's version contains in-frame clones alone and is incomplete. Among 300,000 to 400,000 clones, approximately 89% were seen once, and the ten largest hold 1.5% to 2%. Sequencing input: peripheral blood. These receptors all come from a woman in her 30s with COVID-19, enrolled during active disease.

This sequence joins TRBV2 and TRBJ1-6, with 7 bases aligning to TRBD1. This CDR3 has 15 amino acids. Germline-derived CDR1 and CDR2 are SNHLY and FYNNEI. The ends lost 2 bases at V and 7 bases at J; junction bases unmatched: 5. CDR3 in DNA: TGTGCCAGCAGTGAAACGGGACAGTTCAATTCACCCCTCCACTTT. Its protein is CASSETGQFNSPLHF.

The chain uses TRBV11-3 and TRBJ1-2, with 7 positions matching TRBD1. The germline V gene encodes CDR1 SGHNT and CDR2 YENEEA. Unmatched junction bases numbered 11, after V lost 5 bases and J lost 8 bases. The CDR3 is 14 amino acids. The CDR3 spells CASSLGQAGGGYTF. The CDR3 region has the DNA TGTGCCAGCAGCCTAGGACAGGCCGGCGGGGGCTACACCTTC.

V gene TRBV2 combines with J gene TRBJ1-1, with D possibly being TRBD1 (6 bases). Between the trimmed V and J ends, which lost 6 bases and 1 base, there was a span of 9 bases. Germline V gene data show CDR1 as SNHLY and CDR2 as FYNNEI. The CDR3 is made up of 13 amino acids. The CDR3 nucleotides are TGTGCCAGCAGAGACAGGACGAACACTGAAGCTTTCTTT. Amino acids: CASRDRTNTEAFF.

This rearrangement joins TRBV2 to TRBJ1-4, with D perhaps matching TRBD1 (5 bases). Germline V gene data show CDR1 as SNHLY and CDR2 as FYNNEI. The CDR3 is 14 amino acids. Trimming pared 6 bases from V and 4 bases from J, leaving 12 bases between. CDR3 amino acids: CASSVDSNNEKLFF. Written as DNA, the CDR3 is TGTGCCAGCAGCGTAGACAGCAATAATGAAAAACTGTTTTTT.

V is TRBV2 and J is TRBJ1-5, with 7 bases identical to TRBD1. CDR1 SNHLY and CDR2 FYNNEI come from the germline V gene. The J segment lost 4 bases and the V segment lost 6 bases, leaving 6 bases of the junction unmatched. CDR3 length equals 14 residues. The CDR3 DNA sequence: TGTGCCAGCAGCGCCTCCAGGGGGAATCAGCCCCAGCATTTT. It translates to CASSASRGNQPQHF.

This chain uses TRBV5-1 with TRBJ2-1, with D maybe TRBD2 (5 bases). CDR1 SGHRS and CDR2 YFSETQ come from the germline V gene. There are 14 residues in the CDR3. Between the trimmed V and J ends, which lost 0 bases and 7 bases, there was a span of 11 bases. As DNA, the CDR3 is TGCGCCAGCAGCTTGGTGCCGGGGTGGAATGAGCAGTTCTTC. This encodes CASSLVPGWNEQFF.

This clone appeared a single time. The rearrangement uses TRBV6-5 and TRBJ1-5, with a possible D match to TRBD1 (5 bases). Germline-derived CDR1 and CDR2 are MNHEY and SVGAGI. The CDR3 contains 14 residues. With 5 bases removed from V and 3 bases from J, the gap between germline ends came to 11 bases. The CDR3, as DNA: TGTGCCAGCAGTCCCAGACAGAACAATCAGCCCCAGCATTTT. Its protein product is CASSPRQNNQPQHF.

The CDR3 spells CASSQGTAGYTF. The DNA for the CDR3 is TGTGCCAGCAGCCAAGGGACAGCTGGCTACACCTTC. The chain links TRBV14 to TRBJ1-2; D is perhaps TRBD1 (6 bases). Germline V gives CDR1 SGHDN, CDR2 FVKESK. The V and J ends lost 1 base and 7 bases respectively, with 7 bases between them. This CDR3 region has 12 residues.

The chain combines TRBV2 with TRBJ1-1; D remains unclear. V was trimmed by 2 bases and J by 1 base, leaving 14 bases between them. CDR3 size: 16 residues. Germline V CDR1 and CDR2: SNHLY, FYNNEI. The CDR3 is CASSERKVRGNTEAFF. CDR3 coding DNA: TGTGCCAGCAGTGAAAGGAAGGTTCGAGGGAACACTGAAGCTTTCTTT.

The rearrangement uses TRBV29-1 and TRBJ2-7; 8 bases agree with TRBD1. The V and J ends lost 2 bases and 7 bases, in that order; junction bases with no gene match: 7. CDR3 length equals 13 residues. Germline V gene data show CDR1 as SQVTM and CDR2 as ANQGSEA. CDR3 region: CSVEPHRGEEQYF. As DNA, the CDR3 is TGCAGCGTTGAACCCCACAGGGGGGAAGAGCAGTACTTC.

The gene calls are TRBV29-1 and TRBJ2-2; TRBD1 agrees at 9 bases. The CDR3 spans 15 residues. With V trimmed by 6 bases and J by 4 bases, 9 bases remained unmatched. CDR1 and CDR2 from the germline V gene are SQVTM and ANQGSEA. The CDR3 sequence: CSVLPQGAGTGELFF. The CDR3 region has the DNA TGCAGCGTCCTACCACAGGGGGCGGGCACCGGGGAGCTGTTTTTT.

The V call is TRBV7-3, the J call TRBJ2-3; 9 bases agree with TRBD2. The CDR3 covers 16 residues. V was pared by 1 base and J by 3 bases, with 5 bases of the junction left unmatched. Germline lookup yields CDR1 SGHTA and CDR2 FQGTGA. The CDR3 region has the DNA TGTGCCAGCAGCTTAAGGGGTAGCGGGGGAACAGATACGCAGTATTTT. This translates into CASSLRGSGGTDTQYF.

A few counts support this clone. The rearrangement uses TRBV5-5 and TRBJ1-2; 9 positions agree with TRBD1. The CDR3 is made up of 13 amino acids. The junction had 5 bases not matched to a gene; V was cut back by 4 bases and J by 7 bases. CDR1 and CDR2 (germline): SGHKS, YYEKEE (reference sequence). The CDR3 protein is CASSQQGARGYTF. CDR3 bases: TGTGCCAGCAGCCAACAGGGGGCGCGTGGCTACACCTTC. The entire variable domain, with the rest obtained from reference TRBV5-5 and TRBJ1-2, is as follows: DAGVTQSPTHLIKTRGQQVTLRCSPISGHKSVSWYQQVLGQGPQFIFQYYEKEERGRGNFPDRFSARQFPNYSSELNVNALLLGDSALYLCASSQQGARGYTFGSGTRLTVV.

The gene calls are TRBV3-1 (or the pseudogene TRBV3-2) and TRBJ1-6, with D unresolved. Germline V gene data show CDR1 as LGHDT and CDR2 as YNNKEL (reference sequence). The CDR3 has 14 amino acids. Deletions cut 1 base from V and 8 bases from J, with 9 bases between. CDR3: CASSQGEAHSPLHF. The CDR3 bases are TGTGCCAGCAGCCAAGGAGAGGCTCATTCACCCCTCCACTTT.

J is TRBJ1-1 and V is TRBV5-4, with D perhaps TRBD1 (5 bases). V shed 0 bases and J shed 6 bases, with 15 bases lying between them. The CDR3 totals 15 residues. Germline CDR1 reads SGHNT; CDR2 reads YYREEE (reference sequence). This chain's CDR3 is CASSLGAGYGAEAFF. CDR3 DNA: TGTGCCAGCAGCTTGGGGGCAGGGTATGGGGCTGAAGCTTTCTTT.

J is TRBJ2-2 and V is TRBV2, with D tentatively TRBD1 (5 bases). Per the germline V gene, CDR1 is SNHLY and CDR2 is FYNNEI. The CDR3 runs to 15 residues. V lost 9 bases and J 6 bases, leaving 20 bases between the germline ends. The CDR3 loop reads CASQEYRPKAGELFF. CDR3 nucleotides: TGTGCCAGTCAGGAGTACAGGCCGAAGGCCGGGGAGCTGTTTTTT.

This sequence joins TRBV19 and TRBJ1-4; D possibly corresponds to TRBD1 (6 bases). This CDR3 is 15 amino acids long. V lost 7 bases and J 2 bases, leaving 14 bases between the germline ends. The germline V gene has CDR1 LNHDA and CDR2 SQIVND (reference sequence). The CDR3 spells CASTFQGRTNEKLFF. CDR3 nucleotide sequence: TGTGCCAGTACCTTTCAGGGGCGGACTAATGAAAAACTGTTTTTT.

The genes are TRBV12-5 and TRBJ2-4; D may be TRBD2 (5 bases). CDR1 and CDR2 (germline): LGHNT, FRNRAP. CDR3 length: 14 residues. V was trimmed by 3 bases and J by 0 bases, leaving 6 bases between them. The CDR3 DNA follows: TGTGCTAGTGGTTTCGGACTAGCCAAAAACATTCAGTACTTC. Its protein product is CASGFGLAKNIQYF.

This clone was recorded once. V and J are TRBV6-6 and TRBJ2-2, with D tentatively TRBD1 (6 bases). The CDR3 contains 14 residues. Germline V gene data show CDR1 as MNHNY and CDR2 as SVGAGI (reference sequence). V shed 4 bases and J shed 3 bases, with 9 bases lying between them. CDR3 sequence (DNA): TGTGCCAGCAGTTTACGACAGGACACCGGGGAGCTGTTTTTT. Protein product: CASSLRQDTGELFF.

This chain connects TRBV2 to TRBJ1-5, with 7 bases fitting TRBD1. This CDR3 contains 14 residues. From germline, CDR1 is SNHLY and CDR2 FYNNEI. J was trimmed by 6 bases and V by 6 bases; bases with no gene match: 8. The CDR3 DNA sequence: TGTGCCAGCAGCACCCGACAGGGAAGTCAGCCCCAGCATTTT. This translates into CASSTRQGSQPQHF.

V usage is TRBV20-1 and J usage is TRBJ2-5; 15 bases are a match to TRBD2. Germline V lookup: CDR1 DFQATT, CDR2 SNEGSKA (reference sequence). J gave up 5 bases and V 3 bases, and 10 bases lay outside the gene matches. The CDR3 runs to 17 residues. The CDR3 nucleotides read TGCAGTGCTAGTATTGCTCCGGGACTAGCGGGGGGTGAGACCCAGTACTTC. As protein: CSASIAPGLAGGETQYF.